The clone carrying this TCR beta chain was picked up a small number of times. Its antigen is unidentified. There are 15 residues in the CDR3. Germline values: CDR1 MNHEY, CDR2 SMNVEV (reference sequence). V dropped 3 bases and J dropped 4; count of bases not matched to a gene: 7. The sample belongs to a study of cytomegalovirus exposure and HLA in healthy donors. Findings and limits, study-wide: 150 or so TCR beta chains were listed as cytomegalovirus-associated. Follow-up analysis found HLA locus-dependent TCR association rates, highest for DRB1 and lowest for HLA-C. Indistinguishable V segments such as TRBV6-2 and TRBV6-3 were excluded. In an earlier analysis, productive rearrangement rates for most beta V segments clustered near 87% or 30%.

The PCR used 60 Vbeta and 13 Jbeta primers. Produced via immunoSEQ multiplex PCR; TCRdb's table is partial and in-frame only. The top ten clones hold approximately 1.1% of a sample with approximately 130,000 clones, roughly 80% of them seen once. Sequenced: PBMCs. The source of this sequence is a boy aged 10-17 years in good health and CMV-seronegative. V and J are TRBV27 and TRBJ1-1, with 8 nucleotides matching TRBD1. CDR3 protein: CASSLGRGRITEAFF. The CDR3 nucleotides are TGTGCCAGCAGTTTGGGCAGGGGGCGGATCACTGAAGCTTTCTTT.